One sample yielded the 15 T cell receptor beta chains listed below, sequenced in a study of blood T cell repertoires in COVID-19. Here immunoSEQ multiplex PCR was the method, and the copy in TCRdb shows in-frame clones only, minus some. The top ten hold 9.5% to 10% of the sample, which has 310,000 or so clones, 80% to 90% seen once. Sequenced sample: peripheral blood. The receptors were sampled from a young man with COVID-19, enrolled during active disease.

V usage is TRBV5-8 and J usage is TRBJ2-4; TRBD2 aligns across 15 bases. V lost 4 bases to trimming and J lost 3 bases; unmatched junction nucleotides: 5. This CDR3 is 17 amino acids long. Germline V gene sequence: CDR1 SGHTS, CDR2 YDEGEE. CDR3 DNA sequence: TGTGCCAGCAGCCTCGGACTAGCGGGGGGGTTCAAAAACATTCAGTACTTC. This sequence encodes CASSLGLAGGFKNIQYF.

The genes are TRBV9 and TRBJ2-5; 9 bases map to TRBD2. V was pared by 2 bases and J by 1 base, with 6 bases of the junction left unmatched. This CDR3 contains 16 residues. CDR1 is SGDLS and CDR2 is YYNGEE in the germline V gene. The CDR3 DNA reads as TGTGCCAGCAGCGTGCGGGGGGGGAGTACCCAAGAGACCCAGTACTTC. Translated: CASSVRGGSTQETQYF. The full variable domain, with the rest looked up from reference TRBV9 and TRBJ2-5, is DSGVTQTPKHLITATGQRVTLRCSPRSGDLSVYWYQQSLDQGLQFLIQYYNGEERAKGNILERFSAQQFPDLHSELNLSSLELGDSALYFCASSVRGGSTQETQYFGPGTRLLVL.

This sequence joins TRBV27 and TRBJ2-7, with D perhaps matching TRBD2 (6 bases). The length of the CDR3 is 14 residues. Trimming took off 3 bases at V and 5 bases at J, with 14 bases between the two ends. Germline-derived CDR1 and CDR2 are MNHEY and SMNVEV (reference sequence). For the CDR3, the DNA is TGTGCCAGCAGTTTTACGGCCGGGAGCGACGAGCAGTACTTC. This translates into CASSFTAGSDEQYF.

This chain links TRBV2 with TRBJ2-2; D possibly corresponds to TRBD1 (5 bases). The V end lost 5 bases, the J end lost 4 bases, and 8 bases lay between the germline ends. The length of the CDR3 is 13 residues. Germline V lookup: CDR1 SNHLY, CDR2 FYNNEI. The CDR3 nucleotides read TGTGCCAGCAGTAGTAGGGGCACCGGGGAGCTGTTTTTT. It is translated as CASSSRGTGELFF.

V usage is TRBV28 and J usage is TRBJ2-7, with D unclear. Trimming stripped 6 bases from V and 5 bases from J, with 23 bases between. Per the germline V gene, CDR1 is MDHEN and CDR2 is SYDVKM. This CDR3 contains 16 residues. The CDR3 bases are TGTGCCAGCAGCTTACCTTCGGCCCTCCCACGGGACGAGCAGTACTTC. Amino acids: CASSLPSALPRDEQYF.

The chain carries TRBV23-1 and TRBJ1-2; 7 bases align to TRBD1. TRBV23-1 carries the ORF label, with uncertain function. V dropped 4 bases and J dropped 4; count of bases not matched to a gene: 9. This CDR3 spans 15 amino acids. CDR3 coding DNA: TGCGCCAGCAGTCCAAGCACAGGGGTTAGCTATGGCTACACCTTC. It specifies CASSPSTGVSYGYTF.

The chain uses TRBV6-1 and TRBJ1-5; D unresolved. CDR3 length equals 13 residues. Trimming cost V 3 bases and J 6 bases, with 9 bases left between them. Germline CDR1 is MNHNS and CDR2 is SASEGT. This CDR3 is CASSDREGQPQHF. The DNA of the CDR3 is TGTGCCAGCAGTGACCGGGAAGGTCAGCCCCAGCATTTT.

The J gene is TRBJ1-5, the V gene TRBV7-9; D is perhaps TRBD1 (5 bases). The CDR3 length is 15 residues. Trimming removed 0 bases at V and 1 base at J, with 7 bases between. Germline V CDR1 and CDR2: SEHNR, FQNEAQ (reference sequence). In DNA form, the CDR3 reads TGTGCCAGCAGCTTAGCGCGGGGGAGCAATCAGCCCCAGCATTTT. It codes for CASSLARGSNQPQHF.

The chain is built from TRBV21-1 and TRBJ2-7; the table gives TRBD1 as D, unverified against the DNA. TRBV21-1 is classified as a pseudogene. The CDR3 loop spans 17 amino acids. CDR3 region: CASSKALSGQDWNEQYF. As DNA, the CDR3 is TGTGCCAGCAGCAAAGCGCTTTCAGGACAGGATTGGAACGAGCAGTACTTC.

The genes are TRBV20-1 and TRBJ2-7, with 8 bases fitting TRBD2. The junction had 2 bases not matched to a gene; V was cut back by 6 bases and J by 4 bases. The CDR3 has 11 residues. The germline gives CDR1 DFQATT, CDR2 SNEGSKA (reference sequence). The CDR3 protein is CSAREGYEQYF. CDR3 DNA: TGCAGTGCCCGGGAGGGGTACGAGCAGTACTTC.

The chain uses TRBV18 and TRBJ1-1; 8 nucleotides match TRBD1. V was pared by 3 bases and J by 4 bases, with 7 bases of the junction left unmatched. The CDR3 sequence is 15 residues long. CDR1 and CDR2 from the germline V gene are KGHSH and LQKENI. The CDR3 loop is CASSPQGALSTEAFF. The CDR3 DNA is TGTGCCAGCTCACCCCAGGGGGCATTAAGCACTGAAGCTTTCTTT.

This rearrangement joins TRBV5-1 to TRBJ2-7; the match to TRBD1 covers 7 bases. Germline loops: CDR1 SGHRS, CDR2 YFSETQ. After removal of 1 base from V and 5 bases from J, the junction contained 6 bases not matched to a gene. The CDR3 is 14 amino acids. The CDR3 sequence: CASSLRRQGNEQYF. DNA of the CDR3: TGCGCCAGCAGCTTGAGGCGACAGGGTAACGAGCAGTACTTC. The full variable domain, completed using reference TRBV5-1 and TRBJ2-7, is KAGVTQTPRYLIKTRGQQVTLSCSPISGHRSVSWYQQTPGQGLQFLFEYFSETQRNKGNFPGRFSGRQFSNSRSEMNVSTLELGDSALYLCASSLRRQGNEQYFGPGTRLTVT.

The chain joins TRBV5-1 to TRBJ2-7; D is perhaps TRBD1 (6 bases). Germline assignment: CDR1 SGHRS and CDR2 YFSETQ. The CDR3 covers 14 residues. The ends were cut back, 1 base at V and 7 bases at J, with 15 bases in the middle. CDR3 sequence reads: CASSLRQGSGEQYF. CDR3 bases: TGCGCCAGCAGCTTGAGGCAGGGGTCGGGAGAGCAGTACTTC.

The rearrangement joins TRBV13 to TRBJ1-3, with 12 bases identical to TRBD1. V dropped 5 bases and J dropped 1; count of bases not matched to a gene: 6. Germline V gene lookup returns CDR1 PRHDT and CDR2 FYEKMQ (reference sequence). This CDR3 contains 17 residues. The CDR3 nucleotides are TGTGCCAGCAGCGTAAAGGGACAGGGGGCATCTGGAAACACCATATATTTT. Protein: CASSVKGQGASGNTIYF.

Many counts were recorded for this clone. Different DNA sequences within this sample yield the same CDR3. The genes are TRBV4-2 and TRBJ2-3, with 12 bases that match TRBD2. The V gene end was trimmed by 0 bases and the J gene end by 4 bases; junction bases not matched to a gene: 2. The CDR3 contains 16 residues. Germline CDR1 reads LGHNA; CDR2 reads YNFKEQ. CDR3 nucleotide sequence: TGTGCCAGCAGCCAAGATCTAGCGGGGGGGCCAGATACGCAGTATTTT. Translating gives CASSQDLAGGPDTQYF.